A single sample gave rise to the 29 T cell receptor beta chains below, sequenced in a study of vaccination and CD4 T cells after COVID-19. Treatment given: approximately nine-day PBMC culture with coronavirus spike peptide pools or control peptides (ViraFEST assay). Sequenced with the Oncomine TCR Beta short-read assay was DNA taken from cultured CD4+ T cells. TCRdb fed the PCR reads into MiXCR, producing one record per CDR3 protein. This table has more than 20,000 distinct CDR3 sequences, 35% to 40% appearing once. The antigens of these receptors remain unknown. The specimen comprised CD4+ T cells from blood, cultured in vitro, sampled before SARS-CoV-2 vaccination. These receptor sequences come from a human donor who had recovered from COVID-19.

Here the CDR3 DNA reads TGTGCCAGCAGCTTAGGGGGGGCGGAAGAGACCCAGTACTTC. Its protein is CASSLGGAEETQYF. The chain is built from TRBV11-3 and TRBJ2-5, with D perhaps TRBD1 or TRBD2 (6 bases each). Trimming pared 1 base from V and 3 bases from J, leaving 9 bases between. In germline, CDR1 is SGHNT, CDR2 YENEEA. CDR3 size: 14 residues.

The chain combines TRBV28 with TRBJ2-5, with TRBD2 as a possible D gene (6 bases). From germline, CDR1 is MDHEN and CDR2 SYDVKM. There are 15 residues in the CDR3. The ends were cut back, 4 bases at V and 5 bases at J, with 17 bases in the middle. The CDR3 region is CASSSGTPGRETQYF. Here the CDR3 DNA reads TGTGCCAGCAGTTCAGGGACTCCCGGTCGGGAGACCCAGTACTTC.

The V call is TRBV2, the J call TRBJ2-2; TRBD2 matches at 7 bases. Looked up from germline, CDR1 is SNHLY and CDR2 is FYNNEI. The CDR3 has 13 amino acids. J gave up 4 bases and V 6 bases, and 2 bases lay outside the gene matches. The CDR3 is CASRGRVTGELFF. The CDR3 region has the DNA TGTGCCAGCAGGGGGAGGGTCACCGGGGAGCTGTTTTTT.

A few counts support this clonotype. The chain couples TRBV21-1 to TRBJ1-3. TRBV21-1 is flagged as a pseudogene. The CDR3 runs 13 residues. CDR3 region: CASRFRHGNTIYF. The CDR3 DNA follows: TGTGCCAGCAGGTTCAGGCATGGAAACACCATATATTTT.

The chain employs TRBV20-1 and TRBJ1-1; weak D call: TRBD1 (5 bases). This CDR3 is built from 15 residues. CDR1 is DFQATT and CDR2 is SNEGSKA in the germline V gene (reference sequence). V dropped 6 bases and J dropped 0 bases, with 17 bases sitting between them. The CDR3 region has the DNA TGCAGTGCGGGGGGGGGACCAAGCATGAACACTGAAGCTTTCTTT. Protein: CSAGGGPSMNTEAFF.

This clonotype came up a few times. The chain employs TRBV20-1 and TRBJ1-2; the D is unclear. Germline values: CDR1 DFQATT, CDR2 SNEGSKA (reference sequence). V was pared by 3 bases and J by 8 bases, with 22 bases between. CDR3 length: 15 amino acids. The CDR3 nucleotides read TGCAGTGCTAGGAGTTTTGCCGGAGAGGGCGAGGGCTACACCTTC. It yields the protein CSARSFAGEGEGYTF.

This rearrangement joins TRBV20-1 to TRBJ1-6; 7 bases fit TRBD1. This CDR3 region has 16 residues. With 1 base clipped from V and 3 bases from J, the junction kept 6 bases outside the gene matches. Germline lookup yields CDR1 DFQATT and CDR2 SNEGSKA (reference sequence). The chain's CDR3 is CSARVQGTHYNSPLHF. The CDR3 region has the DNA TGCAGTGCTAGAGTACAGGGGACTCACTATAATTCACCCCTCCACTTT.

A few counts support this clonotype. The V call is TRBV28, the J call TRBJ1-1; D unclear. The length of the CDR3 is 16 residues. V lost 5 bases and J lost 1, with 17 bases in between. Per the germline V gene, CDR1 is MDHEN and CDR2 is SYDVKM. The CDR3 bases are TGTGCCAGCAGTCCCCTTTTGGGCGCCCAGAACACTGAAGCTTTCTTT. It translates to CASSPLLGAQNTEAFF.

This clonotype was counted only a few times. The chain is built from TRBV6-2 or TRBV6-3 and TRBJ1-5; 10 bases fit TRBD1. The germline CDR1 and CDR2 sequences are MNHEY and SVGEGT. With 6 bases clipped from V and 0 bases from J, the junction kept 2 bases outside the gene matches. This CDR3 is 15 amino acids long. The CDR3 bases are TGTGCCAGCAGGACAGGGGGCGATAGCAATCAGCCCCAGCATTTT. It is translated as CASRTGGDSNQPQHF.

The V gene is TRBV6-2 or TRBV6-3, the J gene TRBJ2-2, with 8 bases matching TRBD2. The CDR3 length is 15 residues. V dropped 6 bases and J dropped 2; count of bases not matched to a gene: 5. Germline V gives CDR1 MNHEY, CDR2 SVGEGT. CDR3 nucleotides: TGTGCCAGCAGCGTAGCGGGACCTAACACCGGGGAGCTGTTTTTT. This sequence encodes CASSVAGPNTGELFF.

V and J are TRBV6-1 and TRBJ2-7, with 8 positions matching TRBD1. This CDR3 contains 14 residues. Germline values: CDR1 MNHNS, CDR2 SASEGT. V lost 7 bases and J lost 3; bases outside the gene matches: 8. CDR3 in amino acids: CASTPPGGFYEQYF. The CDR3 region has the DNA TGTGCCAGCACACCCCCAGGGGGCTTCTACGAGCAGTACTTC.

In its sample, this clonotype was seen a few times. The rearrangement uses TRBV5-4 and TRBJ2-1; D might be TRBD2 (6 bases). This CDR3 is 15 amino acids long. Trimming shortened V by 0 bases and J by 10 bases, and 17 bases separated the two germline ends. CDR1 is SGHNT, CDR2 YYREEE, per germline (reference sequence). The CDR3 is CASSLGLRDSMEQFF. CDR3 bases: TGTGCCAGCAGCTTGGGGCTCAGGGACTCCATGGAGCAGTTCTTC.

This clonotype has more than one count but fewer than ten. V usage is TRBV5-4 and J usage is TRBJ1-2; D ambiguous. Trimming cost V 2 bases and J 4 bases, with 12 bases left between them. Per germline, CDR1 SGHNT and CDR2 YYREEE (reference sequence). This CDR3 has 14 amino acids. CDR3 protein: CASSFVRAPYGYTF. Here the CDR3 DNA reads TGTGCCAGCAGCTTCGTGAGGGCCCCCTATGGCTACACCTTC. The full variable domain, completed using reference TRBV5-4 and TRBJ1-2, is ETGVTQSPTHLIKTRGQQVTLRCSSQSGHNTVSWYQQALGQGPQFIFQYYREEENGRGNFPPRFSGLQFPNYSSELNVNALELDDSALYLCASSFVRAPYGYTFGSGTRLTVV.

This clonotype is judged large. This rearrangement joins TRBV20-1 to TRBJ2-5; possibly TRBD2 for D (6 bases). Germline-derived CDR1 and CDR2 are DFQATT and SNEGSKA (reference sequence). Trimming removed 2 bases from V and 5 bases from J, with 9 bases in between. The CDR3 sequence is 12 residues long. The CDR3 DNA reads TGCAGTGCTAGACCTCTAGCGGAGACCCAGTACTTC. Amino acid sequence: CSARPLAETQYF.

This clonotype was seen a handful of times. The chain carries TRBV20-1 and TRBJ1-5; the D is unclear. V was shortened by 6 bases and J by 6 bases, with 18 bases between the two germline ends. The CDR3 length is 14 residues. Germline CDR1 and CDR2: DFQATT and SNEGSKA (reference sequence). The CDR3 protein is CSAKAPGGIQPQHF. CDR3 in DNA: TGCAGTGCCAAGGCCCCGGGAGGGATTCAGCCCCAGCATTTT.

The DNA for the CDR3 is TGTGCCAGCAGTACCGTCCTACCGCGGGAAGATACGCAGTATTTT. Translation: CASSTVLPREDTQYF. The rearrangement joins TRBV6-2 or TRBV6-3 to TRBJ2-3, with D possibly TRBD2 on 6 matching bases. This CDR3 spans 15 amino acids. CDR1 MNHEY and CDR2 SVGEGT come from the germline V gene. With 5 bases removed from V and 5 bases from J, the gap between germline ends came to 17 bases.

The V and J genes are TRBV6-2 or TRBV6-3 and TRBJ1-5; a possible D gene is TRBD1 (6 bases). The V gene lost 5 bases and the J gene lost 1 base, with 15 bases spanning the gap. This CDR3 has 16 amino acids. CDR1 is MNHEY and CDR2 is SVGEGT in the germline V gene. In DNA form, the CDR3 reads TGTGCCAGCAGTGGTCACAGGGTTAAAAGCAATCAGCCCCAGCATTTT. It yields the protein CASSGHRVKSNQPQHF.

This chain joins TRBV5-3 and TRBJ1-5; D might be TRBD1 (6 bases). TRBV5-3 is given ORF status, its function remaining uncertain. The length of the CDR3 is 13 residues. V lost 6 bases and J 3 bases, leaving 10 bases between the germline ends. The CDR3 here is CARIDRYNQPQHF. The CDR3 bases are TGTGCCAGAATAGACAGGTACAATCAGCCCCAGCATTTT.

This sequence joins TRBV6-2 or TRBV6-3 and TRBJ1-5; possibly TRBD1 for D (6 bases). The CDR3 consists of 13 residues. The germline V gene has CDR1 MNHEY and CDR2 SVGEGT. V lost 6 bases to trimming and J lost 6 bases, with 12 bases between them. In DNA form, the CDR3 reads TGTGCCAGCAGATTACAGGGAGGTCAGCCCCAGCATTTT. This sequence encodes CASRLQGGQPQHF.

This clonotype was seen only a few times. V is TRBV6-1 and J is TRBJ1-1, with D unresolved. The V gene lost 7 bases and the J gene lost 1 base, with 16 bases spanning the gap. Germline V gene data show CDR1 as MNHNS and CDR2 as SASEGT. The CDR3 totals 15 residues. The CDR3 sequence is CASIDHNRQNTEAFF. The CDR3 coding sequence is TGTGCCAGCATAGATCACAACAGACAGAACACTGAAGCTTTCTTT.

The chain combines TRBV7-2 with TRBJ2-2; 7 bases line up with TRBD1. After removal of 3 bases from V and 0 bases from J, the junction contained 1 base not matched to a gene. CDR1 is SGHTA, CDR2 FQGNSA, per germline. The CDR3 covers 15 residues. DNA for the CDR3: TGTGCCAGCAGCTTCGGGACAGCGAACACCGGGGAGCTGTTTTTT. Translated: CASSFGTANTGELFF.

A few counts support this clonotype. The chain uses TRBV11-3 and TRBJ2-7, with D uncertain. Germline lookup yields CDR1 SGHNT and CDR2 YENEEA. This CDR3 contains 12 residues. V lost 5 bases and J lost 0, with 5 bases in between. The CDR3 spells CASSPNSYEQYF. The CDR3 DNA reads TGTGCCAGCAGCCCTAACTCCTACGAGCAGTACTTC.

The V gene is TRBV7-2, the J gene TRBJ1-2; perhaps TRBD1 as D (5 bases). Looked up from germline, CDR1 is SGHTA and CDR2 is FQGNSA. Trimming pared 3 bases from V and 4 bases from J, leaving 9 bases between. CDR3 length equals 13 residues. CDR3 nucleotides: TGTGCCAGCAGCTTTCAGGGTTTCTATGGCTACACCTTC. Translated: CASSFQGFYGYTF.

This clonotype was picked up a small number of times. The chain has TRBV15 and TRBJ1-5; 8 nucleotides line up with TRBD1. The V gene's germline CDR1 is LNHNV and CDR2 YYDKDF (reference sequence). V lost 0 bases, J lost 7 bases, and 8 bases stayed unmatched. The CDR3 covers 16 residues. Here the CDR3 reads CATSREGQGWSQPQHF. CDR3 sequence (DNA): TGTGCCACCAGCAGAGAAGGACAGGGATGGAGCCAGCCCCAGCATTTT.

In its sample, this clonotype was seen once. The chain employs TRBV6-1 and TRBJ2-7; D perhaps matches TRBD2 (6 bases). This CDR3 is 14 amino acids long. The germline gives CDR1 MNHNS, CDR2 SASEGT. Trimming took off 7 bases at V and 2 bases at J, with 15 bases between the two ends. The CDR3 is CASTSGRGTYEQYF. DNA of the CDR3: TGTGCCAGCACTTCCGGACGGGGGACCTACGAGCAGTACTTC.

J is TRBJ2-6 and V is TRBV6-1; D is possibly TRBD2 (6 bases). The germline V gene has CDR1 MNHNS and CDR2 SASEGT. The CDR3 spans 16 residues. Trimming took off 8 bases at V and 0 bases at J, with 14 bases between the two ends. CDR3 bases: TGTGCCAGCGGGGCGGGGAGACCCTCTGGGGCCAACGTCCTGACTTTC. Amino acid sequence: CASGAGRPSGANVLTF.

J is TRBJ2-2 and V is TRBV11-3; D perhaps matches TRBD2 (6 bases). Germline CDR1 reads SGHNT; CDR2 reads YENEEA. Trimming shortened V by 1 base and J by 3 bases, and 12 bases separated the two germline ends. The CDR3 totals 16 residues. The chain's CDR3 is CASSLGGSGDTGELFF. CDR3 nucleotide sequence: TGTGCCAGCAGCTTAGGGGGATCGGGGGACACCGGGGAGCTGTTTTTT.

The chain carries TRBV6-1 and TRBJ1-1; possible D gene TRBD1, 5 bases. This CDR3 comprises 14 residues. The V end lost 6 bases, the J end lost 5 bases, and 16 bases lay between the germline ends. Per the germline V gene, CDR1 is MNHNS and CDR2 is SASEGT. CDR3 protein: CASSRPGVRTEAFF. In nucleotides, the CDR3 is TGTGCCAGCAGCCGGCCGGGGGTGAGGACTGAAGCTTTCTTT.

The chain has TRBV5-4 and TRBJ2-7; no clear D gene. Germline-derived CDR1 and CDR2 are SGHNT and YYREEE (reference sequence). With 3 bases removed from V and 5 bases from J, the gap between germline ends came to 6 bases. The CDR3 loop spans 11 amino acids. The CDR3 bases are TGTGCCAGCAGCTACCTCAACGAGCAGTACTTC. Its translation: CASSYLNEQYF.